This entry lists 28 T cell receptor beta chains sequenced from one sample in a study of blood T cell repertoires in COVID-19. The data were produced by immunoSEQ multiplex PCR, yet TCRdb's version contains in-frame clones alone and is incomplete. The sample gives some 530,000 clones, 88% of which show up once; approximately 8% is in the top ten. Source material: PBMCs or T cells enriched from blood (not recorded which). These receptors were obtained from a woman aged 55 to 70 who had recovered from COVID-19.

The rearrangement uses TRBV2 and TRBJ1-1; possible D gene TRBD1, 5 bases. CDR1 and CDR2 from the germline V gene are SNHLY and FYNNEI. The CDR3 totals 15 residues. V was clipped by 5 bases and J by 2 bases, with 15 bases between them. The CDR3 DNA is TGTGCCAGCAGTTTAGGTGGGCAGGGTAACACTGAAGCTTTCTTT. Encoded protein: CASSLGGQGNTEAFF. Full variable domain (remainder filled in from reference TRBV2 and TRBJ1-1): EPEVTQTPSHQVTQMGQEVILRCVPISNHLYFYWYRQILGQKVEFLVSFYNNEISEKSEIFDDQFSVERPDGSNFTLKIRSTKLEDSAMYFCASSLGGQGNTEAFFGQGTRLTVV.

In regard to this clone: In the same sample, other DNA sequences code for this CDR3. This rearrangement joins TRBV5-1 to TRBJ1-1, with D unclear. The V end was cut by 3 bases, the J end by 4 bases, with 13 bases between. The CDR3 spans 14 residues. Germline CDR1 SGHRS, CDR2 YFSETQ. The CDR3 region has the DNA TGCGCCAGCAGCTCGACGACGGGGAGCACTGAAGCTTTCTTT. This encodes CASSSTTGSTEAFF.

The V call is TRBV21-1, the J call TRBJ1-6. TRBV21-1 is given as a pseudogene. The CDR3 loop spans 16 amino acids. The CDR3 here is CASSGVGTSANSPLHF. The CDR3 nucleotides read TGTGCCAGCAGCGGGGTGGGGACTTCGGCGAATTCACCCCTCCACTTT.

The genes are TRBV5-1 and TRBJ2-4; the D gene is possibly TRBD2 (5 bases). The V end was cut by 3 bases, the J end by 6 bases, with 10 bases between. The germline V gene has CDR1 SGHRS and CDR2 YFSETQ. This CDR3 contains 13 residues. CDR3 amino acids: CASSSDGGNIQYF. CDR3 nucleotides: TGCGCCAGCAGCTCGGACGGAGGAAACATTCAGTACTTC.

The CDR3 coding sequence is TGCGCCAGCAGTGAGTCGATCAGGACAGGGGTGACCGGGGAGCTGTTTTTT. Translating gives CASSESIRTGVTGELFF. The rearrangement links TRBV10-1 to TRBJ2-2, with 9 bases aligning to TRBD1. The CDR3 totals 17 residues. Trimming cost V 0 bases and J 5 bases; bases outside gene matches: 7. CDR1 is WNHNN and CDR2 is SYGVQD in the germline V gene (reference sequence).

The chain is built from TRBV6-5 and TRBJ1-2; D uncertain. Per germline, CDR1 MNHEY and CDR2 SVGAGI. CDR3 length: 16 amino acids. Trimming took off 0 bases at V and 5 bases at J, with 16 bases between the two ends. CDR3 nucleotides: TGTGCCAGCAGTTACTCTATCGGGGATGGAGGTTATGGCTACACCTTC. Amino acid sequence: CASSYSIGDGGYGYTF.

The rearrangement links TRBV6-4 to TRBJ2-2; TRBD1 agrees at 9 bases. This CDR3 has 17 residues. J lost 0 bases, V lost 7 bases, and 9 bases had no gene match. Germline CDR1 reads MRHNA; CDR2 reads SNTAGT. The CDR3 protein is CASNHWGTGSNTGELFF. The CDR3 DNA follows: TGTGCCAGCAATCATTGGGGGACAGGGTCGAACACCGGGGAGCTGTTTTTT.

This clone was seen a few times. The chain's CDR3 is CASSSPPMNTEAFF. CDR3 DNA sequence: TGTGCCAGCAGTTCACCCCCTATGAACACTGAAGCTTTCTTT. The chain links TRBV27 to TRBJ1-1; D ambiguous. CDR1 is MNHEY, CDR2 SMNVEV, per germline (reference sequence). V was shortened by 4 bases and J by 0 bases, with 9 bases between the two germline ends. CDR3 length: 14 residues.

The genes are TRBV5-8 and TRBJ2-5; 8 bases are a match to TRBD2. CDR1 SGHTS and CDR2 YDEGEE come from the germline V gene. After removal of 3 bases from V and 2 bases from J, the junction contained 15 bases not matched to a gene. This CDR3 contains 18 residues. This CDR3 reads CASSSDSPGGGWQETQYF. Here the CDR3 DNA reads TGTGCCAGCAGCTCCGATAGCCCGGGGGGGGGATGGCAAGAGACCCAGTACTTC.

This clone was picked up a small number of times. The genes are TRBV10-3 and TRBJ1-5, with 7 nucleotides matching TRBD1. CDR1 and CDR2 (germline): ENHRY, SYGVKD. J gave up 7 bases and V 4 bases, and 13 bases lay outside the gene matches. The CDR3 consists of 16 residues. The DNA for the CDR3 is TGTGCCATCAGTGGGTCTACAGGGGCCTTGTCCCAGCCCCAGCATTTT. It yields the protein CAISGSTGALSQPQHF.

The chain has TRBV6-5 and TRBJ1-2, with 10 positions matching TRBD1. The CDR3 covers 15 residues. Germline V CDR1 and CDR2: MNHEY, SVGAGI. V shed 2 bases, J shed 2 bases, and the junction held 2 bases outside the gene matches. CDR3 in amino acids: CASSYRTGGNYGYTF. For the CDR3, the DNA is TGTGCCAGCAGTTACCGGACAGGGGGGAACTATGGCTACACCTTC.

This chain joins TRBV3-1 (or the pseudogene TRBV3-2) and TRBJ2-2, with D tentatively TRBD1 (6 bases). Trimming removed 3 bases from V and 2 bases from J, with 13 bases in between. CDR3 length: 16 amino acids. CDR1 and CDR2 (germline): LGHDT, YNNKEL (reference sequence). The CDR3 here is CASSQVYGGNTGELFF. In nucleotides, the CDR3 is TGTGCCAGCAGCCAGGTGTATGGGGGCAACACCGGGGAGCTGTTTTTT.

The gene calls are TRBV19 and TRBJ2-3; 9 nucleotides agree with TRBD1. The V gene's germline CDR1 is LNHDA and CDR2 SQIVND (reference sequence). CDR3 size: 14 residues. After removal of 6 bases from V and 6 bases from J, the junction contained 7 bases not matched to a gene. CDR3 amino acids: CASSLDRGVDTQYF. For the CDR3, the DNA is TGTGCCAGTAGCCTGGACAGGGGTGTGGATACGCAGTATTTT.

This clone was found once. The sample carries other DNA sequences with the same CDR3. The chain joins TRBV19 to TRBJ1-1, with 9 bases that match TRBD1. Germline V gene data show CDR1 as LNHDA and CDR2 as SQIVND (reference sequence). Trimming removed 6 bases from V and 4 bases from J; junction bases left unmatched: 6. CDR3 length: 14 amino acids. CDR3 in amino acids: CASSMDRGGTEAFF. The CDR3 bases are TGTGCCAGTAGCATGGACAGGGGAGGCACTGAAGCTTTCTTT.

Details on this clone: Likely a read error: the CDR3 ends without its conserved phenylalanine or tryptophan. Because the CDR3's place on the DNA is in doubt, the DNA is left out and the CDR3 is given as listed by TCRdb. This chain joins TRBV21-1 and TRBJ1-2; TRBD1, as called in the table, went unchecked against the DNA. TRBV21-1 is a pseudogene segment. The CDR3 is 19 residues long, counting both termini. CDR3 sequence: CASSKDVRGPGGEDYGYTL.

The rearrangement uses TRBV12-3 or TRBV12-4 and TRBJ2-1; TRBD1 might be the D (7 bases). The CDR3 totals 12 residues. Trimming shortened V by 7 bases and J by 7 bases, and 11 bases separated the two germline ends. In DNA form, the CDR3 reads TGTGCCAGCACAGGGGGGACGAATGAGCAGTTCTTC. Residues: CASTGGTNEQFF.

The DNA for the CDR3 is TGCGCCAGCAGCTTGGGGGGGCCGGGCTATGGCTACACCTTC. Its translation: CASSLGGPGYGYTF. This sequence joins TRBV5-1 and TRBJ1-2, with D possibly being TRBD1 (6 bases). V was cut by 0 bases and J by 4 bases, with 10 bases left in between. The CDR3 runs to 14 residues. Germline-derived CDR1 and CDR2 are SGHRS and YFSETQ.

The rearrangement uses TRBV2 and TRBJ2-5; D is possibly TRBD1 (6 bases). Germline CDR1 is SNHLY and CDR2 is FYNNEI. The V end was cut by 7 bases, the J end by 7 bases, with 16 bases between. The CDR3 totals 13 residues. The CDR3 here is CASKRDITATQYF. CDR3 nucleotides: TGTGCCAGCAAAAGGGACATCACCGCGACCCAGTACTTC.

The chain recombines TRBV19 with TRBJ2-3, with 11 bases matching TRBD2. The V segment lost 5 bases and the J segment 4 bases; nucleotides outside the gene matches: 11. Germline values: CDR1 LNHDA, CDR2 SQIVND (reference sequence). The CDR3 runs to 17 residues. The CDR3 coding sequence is TGTGCCAGTAGTTACCAGATAGCGGGGGGGCCTGCAGATACGCAGTATTTT. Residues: CASSYQIAGGPADTQYF.

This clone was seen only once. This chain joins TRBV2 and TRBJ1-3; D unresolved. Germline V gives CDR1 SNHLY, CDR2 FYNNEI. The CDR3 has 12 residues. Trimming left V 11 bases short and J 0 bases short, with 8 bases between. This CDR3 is CAGGASGNTIYF. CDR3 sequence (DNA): TGTGCCGGCGGCGCCTCTGGAAACACCATATATTTT.

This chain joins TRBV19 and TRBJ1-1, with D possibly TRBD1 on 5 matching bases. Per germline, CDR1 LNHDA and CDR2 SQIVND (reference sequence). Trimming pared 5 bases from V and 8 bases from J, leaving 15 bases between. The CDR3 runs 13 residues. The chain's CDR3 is CASSAGTQTEAFF. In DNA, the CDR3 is TGTGCCAGTAGTGCTGGGACTCAAACAGAAGCTTTCTTT.

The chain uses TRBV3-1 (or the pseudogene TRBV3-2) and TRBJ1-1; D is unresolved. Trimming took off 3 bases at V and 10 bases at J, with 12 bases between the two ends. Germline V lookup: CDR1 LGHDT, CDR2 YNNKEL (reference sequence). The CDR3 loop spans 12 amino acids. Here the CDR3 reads CASSQQKGVAFF. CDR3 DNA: TGTGCCAGCAGCCAGCAAAAGGGAGTAGCTTTCTTT.

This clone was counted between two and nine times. The CDR3 loop reads CASSPGGGEKLFF. The DNA for the CDR3 is TGTGCCAGCTCACCGGGGGGAGGTGAAAAACTGTTTTTT. J is TRBJ1-4 and V is TRBV18; a weak D match, TRBD1 (5 bases). The CDR3 has 13 amino acids. V lost 3 bases to trimming and J lost 7 bases, with 9 bases between them. CDR1 KGHSH and CDR2 LQKENI come from the germline V gene.

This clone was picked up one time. The CDR3 sequence is CASSSTGTGSYGYTF. The CDR3 bases are TGCGCCAGCAGCTCGACTGGGACAGGGAGCTATGGCTACACCTTC. This sequence joins TRBV5-1 and TRBJ1-2; 9 nucleotides line up with TRBD1. After removal of 3 bases from V and 4 bases from J, the junction contained 7 bases not matched to a gene. The CDR3 loop spans 15 amino acids. Germline V CDR1 and CDR2: SGHRS, YFSETQ. Full variable domain (remainder filled in from reference TRBV5-1 and TRBJ1-2): KAGVTQTPRYLIKTRGQQVTLSCSPISGHRSVSWYQQTPGQGLQFLFEYFSETQRNKGNFPGRFSGRQFSNSRSEMNVSTLELGDSALYLCASSSTGTGSYGYTFGSGTRLTVV.

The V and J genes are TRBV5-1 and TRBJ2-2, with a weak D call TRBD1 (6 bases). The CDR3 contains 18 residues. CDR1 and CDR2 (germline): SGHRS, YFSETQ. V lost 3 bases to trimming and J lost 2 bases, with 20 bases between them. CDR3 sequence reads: CASSSGPKQGSNTGELFF. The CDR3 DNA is TGCGCCAGCAGCTCGGGACCCAAACAGGGCAGCAACACCGGGGAGCTGTTTTTT.

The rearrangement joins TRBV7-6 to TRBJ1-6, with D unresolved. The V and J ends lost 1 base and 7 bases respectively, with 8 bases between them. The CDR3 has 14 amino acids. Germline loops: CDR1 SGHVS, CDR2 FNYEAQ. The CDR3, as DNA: TGTGCCAGCAGCTTAGACACCTCAAATTCACCCCTCCACTTT. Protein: CASSLDTSNSPLHF. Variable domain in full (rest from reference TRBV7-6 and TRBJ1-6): GAGVSQSPRYKVTKRGQDVALRCDPISGHVSLYWYRQALGQGPEFLTYFNYEAQQDKSGLPNDRFSAERPEGSISTLTIQRTEQRDSAMYRCASSLDTSNSPLHFGNGTRLTVT.

Written as DNA, the CDR3 is TGTGCCAGCAGCCAAGTTGCTAGCGGGGGGGCAGGAGATACGCAGTATTTT. As protein: CASSQVASGGAGDTQYF. The chain uses TRBV14 and TRBJ2-3, with 12 positions matching TRBD2. The J segment lost 5 bases and the V segment lost 1 base, leaving 7 bases of the junction unmatched. In germline, CDR1 is SGHDN, CDR2 FVKESK. The CDR3 totals 17 residues.

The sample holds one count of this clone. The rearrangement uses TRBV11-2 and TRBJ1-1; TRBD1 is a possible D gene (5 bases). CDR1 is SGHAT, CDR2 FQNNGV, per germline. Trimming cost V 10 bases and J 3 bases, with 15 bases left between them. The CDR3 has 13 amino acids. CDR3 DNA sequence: TGTGCCACCAGGGCCCTAGGGGACACTGAAGCTTTCTTT. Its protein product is CATRALGDTEAFF.